Listed below are T cell receptor beta chains from one sample, sequenced in a study of early T cells in non-severe SARS-CoV-2 infection. TCRdb reprocessed the 5' RACE reads with MiXCR, giving one entry per CDR3 protein. The table records tens of thousands of distinct CDR3 sequences, 10% of them present only once. The sequenced sample was whole blood. These receptor sequences come from an adult who was a healthcare worker with PCR-confirmed SARS-CoV-2 infection or an uninfected control (not recorded which). Each CDR3 is given with its conserved first and last residue. The D gene is left open where the match is weak. Some rows mark clone size as missing; the rest say once, few, many or name a class of expanded clone.

>TRBV4-2|TRBJ2-1|NA|many
CASSQVDSSYNEQFF
TGTGCCAGCAGCCAAGTTGATAGCTCCTACAATGAGCAGTTCTTC
>TRBV12-3/TRBV12-4|TRBJ1-1|NA|NA
CASSGGYTEAFF
TGTGCCAGCAGTGGCGGTTACACTGAAGCTTTCTTT
>TRBV12-3/TRBV12-4|TRBJ1-1|NA|few
CASQRGGTAFF
TGTGCCTCCCAAAGAGGGGGTACAGCTTTCTTT
>TRBV6-6|TRBJ2-6|TRBD1|few
CASSSAPGQRGVGANVLTF
TGTGCCAGCAGCTCGGCTCCGGGACAGAGGGGAGTGGGGGCCAACGTCCTGACTTTC
>TRBV7-9|TRBJ2-3|TRBD1|NA
CASSFTGGVTDTQYF
TGTGCCAGCAGCTTCACAGGGGGCGTAACAGATACGCAGTATTTT
>TRBV12-3/TRBV12-4|TRBJ2-7|TRBD2|many
CASSYGLAGTYEQYF
TGTGCCAGCAGTTATGGACTAGCGGGAACATACGAGCAGTACTTC
>TRBV10-3|TRBJ2-7|TRBD2|many
CAISMSGGYEQYF
TGTGCCATCAGCATGAGCGGGGGGTACGAGCAGTACTTC
>TRBV12-5|TRBJ1-2|TRBD1|many
CASGLRKTGGPSAIGYTF
TGTGCTAGTGGTTTGCGGAAGACAGGGGGGCCGTCCGCAATTGGCTACACCTTC
>TRBV20-1|TRBJ2-1|TRBD2|few
CSAITSGITYNEQFF
TGCAGTGCGATCACTAGCGGGATAACCTACAATGAGCAGTTCTTC
>TRBV10-3|TRBJ2-2|NA|many
CAISPSVNTGELFF
TGTGCCATCAGCCCCTCCGTAAACACCGGGGAGCTGTTTTTT
>TRBV9|TRBJ2-6|NA|few
CASSVRRQVESGANVLTF
TGTGCCAGCAGCGTTCGTAGGCAGGTGGAATCTGGGGCCAACGTCCTGACTTTC
>TRBV20-1|TRBJ1-5|NA|many
CSASPRGQPQHF
TGCAGTGCTTCGCCCCGGGGTCAGCCCCAGCATTTT
>TRBV6-1|TRBJ1-2|NA|NA
CASSDGTHNYGYTF
TGTGCCAGCAGTGACGGGACACACAACTATGGCTACACCTTC
>TRBV24-1|TRBJ2-5|NA|many
CATSDPDTFQETQYF
TGTGCCACCAGTGACCCTGACACCTTCCAAGAGACCCAGTACTTC